The 10 T cell receptor beta chains below all came from one sample that was sequenced in a study of vaccination and CD4 T cells after COVID-19. Indicated time point: late sampling 161 to 241 days after vaccination in three convalescent patients. MiXCR, applied by TCRdb to the PCR reads, yields one record per CDR3 protein. The sample has 26,000 or so distinct CDR3 sequences; approximately 51% are singletons. The starting material was CD4+ T cells from blood, obtained about 7 months after SARS-CoV-2 vaccination. All receptors derive from a human donor who had recovered from COVID-19.

This clonotype turned up a few times. The chain employs TRBV6-1 and TRBJ2-7; no reliable D call. Germline V gives CDR1 MNHNS, CDR2 SASEGT. CDR3 length: 12 residues. Trimming cost V 1 base and J 12 bases, with 13 bases left between them. The CDR3 loop reads CASSEVEGERYF. As DNA, the CDR3 is TGTGCCAGCAGTGAAGTAGAAGGTGAACGGTACTTC.

The chain combines TRBV28 with TRBJ2-7; TRBD2 might be the D (6 bases). Per the germline V gene, CDR1 is MDHEN and CDR2 is SYDVKM. Between the trimmed V and J ends, which lost 7 bases and 4 bases, there was a span of 20 bases. The CDR3 consists of 15 residues. CDR3 DNA sequence: TGTGCCAGCAATCAACCGGGACTGGGTCTATACGAGCAGTACTTC. Protein sequence: CASNQPGLGLYEQYF.

The V and J genes are TRBV4-3 and TRBJ2-3; TRBD2 aligns across 12 bases. CDR1 is LGHNA, CDR2 YSLEER, per germline. Trimming removed 3 bases from V and 4 bases from J; junction bases left unmatched: 5. The CDR3 is 16 amino acids. The CDR3 coding sequence is TGCGCCAGCAGCCACAAACTAGCGGGAGGCGCAGATACGCAGTATTTT. Its protein product is CASSHKLAGGADTQYF.

The chain has TRBV11-3 and TRBJ2-5; TRBD2 is a possible D gene (5 bases). With 5 bases removed from V and 3 bases from J, the gap between germline ends came to 10 bases. This CDR3 comprises 13 residues. Germline CDR1 is SGHNT and CDR2 is YENEEA. Written as DNA, the CDR3 is TGTGCCAGCAGCCCACGGGGAAAAGAGACCCAGTACTTC. This gives the protein CASSPRGKETQYF.

The CDR3 sequence is CSAPISKTALQETQYF. The DNA for the CDR3 is TGCAGTGCCCCTATCTCGAAGACAGCACTCCAAGAGACCCAGTACTTC. The J gene is TRBJ2-5, the V gene TRBV20-1; the D gene is possibly TRBD1 (5 bases). The CDR3 contains 16 residues. V shed 6 bases and J shed 1 base, with 21 bases lying between them. The V gene's germline CDR1 is DFQATT and CDR2 SNEGSKA (reference sequence).

This clonotype was recorded a few times. This chain links TRBV20-1 with TRBJ2-3; D may be TRBD2 (6 bases). There are 16 residues in the CDR3. From germline, CDR1 is DFQATT and CDR2 SNEGSKA (reference sequence). V dropped 4 bases and J dropped 0 bases, with 17 bases sitting between them. The CDR3 region is CSATMGGTHSTDTQYF. The DNA for the CDR3 is TGCAGTGCTACCATGGGGGGTACTCATAGCACAGATACGCAGTATTTT.

The chain employs TRBV7-2 and TRBJ1-1, with D uncertain. The germline V gene has CDR1 SGHTA and CDR2 FQGNSA. The CDR3 extends over 13 amino acids. V lost 1 base, J lost 5 bases, and 8 bases lay in between. The CDR3 loop is CASSLGGRTEAFF. The CDR3 region has the DNA TGTGCCAGCAGCTTAGGTGGGAGAACTGAAGCTTTCTTT.

The chain is built from TRBV7-3 and TRBJ2-7; D is perhaps TRBD1 (6 bases). V was trimmed by 5 bases and J by 1 base, leaving 12 bases between them. Germline V gene data show CDR1 as SGHTA and CDR2 as FQGTGA. The CDR3 length is 14 residues. CDR3 in DNA: TGTGCCAGCAGCCCAGGGGCAGGATCCTACGAGCAGTACTTC. This codes for CASSPGAGSYEQYF.

There are a few counts of this clonotype. The V gene is TRBV27, the J gene TRBJ2-7, with D unresolved. The CDR3 contains 11 residues. V lost 5 bases and J lost 3, with 5 bases in between. Germline V gives CDR1 MNHEY, CDR2 SMNVEV (reference sequence). CDR3 in DNA: TGTGCCAGCAGTAAAGTCTACGAGCAGTACTTC. It translates to CASSKVYEQYF.

A few counts support this clonotype. The CDR3 loop is CASSLSGPQHF. DNA for the CDR3: TGTGCCAGCAGCTTATCAGGGCCCCAGCATTTT. This chain connects TRBV7-2 to TRBJ1-5; D uncertain. V was cut by 2 bases and J by 9 bases, with 5 bases left in between. Per germline, CDR1 SGHTA and CDR2 FQGNSA. This CDR3 is 11 amino acids long.